This TCR beta chain was captured by sequencing in a study of T cells after posttransplantation cyclophosphamide. Findings and limits, study-wide: Later blood repertoires were often dominated by clones from the donor CD8+ memory compartment. After PTCy, TRB diversity resembled that of CNI/methotrexate controls. TRB overlap between skin or GI tissue T cells and blood was limited.

Generated by immunoSEQ multiplex PCR, the TCRdb table keeps only in-frame clones and is missing some. The table shows more than 60,000 clones, with 85% to 95% occurring only once. Peripheral blood was collected from the related graft donor on the marrow donation day. The CDR3 runs 15 residues. Trimming stripped 3 bases from V and 2 bases from J, with 13 bases between. The V gene's germline CDR1 is WNHNN and CDR2 SYGVQD (reference sequence). Details on this clone: Its antigen is not identified.

This TCR came from a woman aged 25 to 39 in good health and a related stem cell transplant donor. Sequenced input: PBMCs. The rearrangement links TRBV10-1 to TRBJ1-1; TRBD1 might be the D (6 bases). The CDR3 region has the DNA TGCGCCAGCAGTGATCCAGGGGCCGCAAACACTGAAGCTTTCTTT. This sequence encodes CASSDPGAANTEAFF.